This T cell receptor beta chain was captured by sequencing in a study of cytomegalovirus exposure and HLA in healthy donors. Trimming removed 2 bases from V and 5 bases from J, with 9 bases in between. The CDR3 has 13 amino acids. Germline V gene lookup returns CDR1 SGHRS and CDR2 YFSETQ. To note about this clone: The antigen is undetermined.

The PCR contained 60 Vbeta and 13 Jbeta primers. Here immunoSEQ multiplex PCR was the method, and the copy in TCRdb shows in-frame clones only, minus some. The sample has 150,000 to 200,000 clones. Broader study findings: The classifier, whose performance was assessed in both the original and validation cohorts, reportedly diagnosed cytomegalovirus status with high specificity and sensitivity.

This receptor was obtained from a woman aged 55-69 years in good health and CMV-seronegative. Sequenced input: PBMCs. The rearrangement joins TRBV5-1 to TRBJ2-3, with D possibly TRBD1 on 6 matching bases. The CDR3 coding sequence is TGCGCCAGCAGCTTCCCAGGGGAAGATACGCAGTATTTT. This encodes CASSFPGEDTQYF.